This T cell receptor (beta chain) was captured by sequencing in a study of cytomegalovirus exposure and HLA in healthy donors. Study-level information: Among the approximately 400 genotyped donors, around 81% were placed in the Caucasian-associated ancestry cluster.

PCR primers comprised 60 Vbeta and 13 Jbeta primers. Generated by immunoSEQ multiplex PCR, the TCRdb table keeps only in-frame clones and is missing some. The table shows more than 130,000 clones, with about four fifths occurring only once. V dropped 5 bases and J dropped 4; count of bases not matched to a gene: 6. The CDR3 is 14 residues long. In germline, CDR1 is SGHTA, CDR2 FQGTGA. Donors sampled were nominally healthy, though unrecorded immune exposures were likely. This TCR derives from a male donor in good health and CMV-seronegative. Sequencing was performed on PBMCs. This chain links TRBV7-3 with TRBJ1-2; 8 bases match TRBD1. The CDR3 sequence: CASSPTGGIYGYTF. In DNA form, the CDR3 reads TGTGCCAGCAGCCCAACAGGGGGTATCTATGGCTACACCTTC.